The rows below give T cell receptor beta chains drawn from one sample of a study of T cell changes during pregnancy in multiple sclerosis. Clones were sequenced by immunoSEQ multiplex PCR, and TCRdb holds only the in-frame ones, with some missing. The data hold about 45,000 clones, with roughly 92% observed a single time. The material sequenced was CD4+ T cells from peripheral blood mononuclear cells, taken in the third trimester of pregnancy. These receptors all stem from a female donor with multiple sclerosis, enrolled in a pregnancy study. The CDR3 runs from the conserved cysteine through the conserved F or W. The order of the fields is CDR3 protein, CDR3 DNA, D gene, V gene, J gene, clone size. A D gene is named only where the DNA matches it firmly. Clone size appears in some rows only: once, few, many, or a class for an expanded clone.

CASSFTGGNSYEQYF	TGTGCCAGCAGCTTCACAGGGGGTAACTCCTACGAGCAGTACTTC	TRBD1	TRBV13	TRBJ2-7	-
CASSFGGNLNYEQYF	TGTGCCAGCAGCTTCGGCGGGAACCTAAACTACGAGCAGTACTTC	-	TRBV7-2	TRBJ2-7	-
CASSRTDTGELFF	TGTGCCAGCTCCAGAACAGACACCGGGGAGCTGTTTTTT	-	TRBV6-5	TRBJ2-2	-
CASSSGTGKNIQYF	TGCGCCAGCAGTTCTGGGACAGGAAAAAACATTCAGTACTTC	TRBD1	TRBV10-1	TRBJ2-4	few
CASRNRQGGGETQYF	TGTGCCAGCAGGAATCGACAGGGCGGGGGGGAGACCCAGTACTTC	-	TRBV2	TRBJ2-5	-
CASKTGTWSSYEQYF	TGTGCCAGCAAAACCGGGACTTGGAGCTCCTACGAGCAGTACTTC	-	TRBV28	TRBJ2-7	-
CASSPGSVPLAETQYF	TGCGCCAGCAGCCCAGGATCGGTACCCCTCGCGGAGACCCAGTACTTC	-	TRBV5-1	TRBJ2-5	-
CASSPRASGSYYNEQFF	TGTGCCAGCTCACCACGGGCTAGCGGGAGTTACTACAATGAGCAGTTCTTC	TRBD2	TRBV18	TRBJ2-1	-
CASSVDGAGVRNEQFF	TGTGCCAGCAGCGTAGATGGAGCGGGAGTTCGGAATGAGCAGTTCTTC	TRBD2	TRBV9	TRBJ2-1	-
CASSEPDRGRLGQPQHF	TGTGCCAGCAGCGAACCCGACAGGGGGCGCCTAGGTCAGCCCCAGCATTTT	TRBD1	TRBV6-1	TRBJ1-5	-
CASTRDTFMNTEAFF	TGTGCCAGTACTCGGGACACCTTCATGAACACTGAAGCTTTCTTT	-	TRBV19	TRBJ1-1	-
CASSVDGRTYNEQFF	TGTGCCAGCAGCGTAGATGGCCGAACCTACAATGAGCAGTTCTTC	-	TRBV9	TRBJ2-1	-
CASSAGQNTEAFF	TGTGCCAGCAGCGCGGGACAGAACACTGAAGCTTTCTTT	-	TRBV9	TRBJ1-1	-
CASSLDGSDEQYF	TGCGCCAGCAGCTTGGACGGGTCAGACGAGCAGTACTTC	-	TRBV5-1	TRBJ2-7	-
CASSIIGGRWAGELFF	TGTGCCAGTAGTATCATCGGGGGGCGGTGGGCCGGGGAGCTGTTTTTT	-	TRBV19	TRBJ2-2	-
CASSPRQITGELFF	TGTGCCAGCAGCCCCCGACAGATTACCGGGGAGCTGTTTTTT	-	TRBV11-3	TRBJ2-2	once
CASSMEQVRYGYTF	TGTGCCAGTAGTATGGAACAGGTTCGGTATGGCTACACCTTC	-	TRBV19	TRBJ1-2	-
CSVYRGMNTEAFF	TGCAGCGTTTACAGGGGAATGAACACTGAAGCTTTCTTT	TRBD1	TRBV29-1	TRBJ1-1	-
CASSLAEGTYEQYF	TGTGCCAGCAGCTTAGCGGAGGGGACCTACGAGCAGTACTTC	-	TRBV7-9	TRBJ2-7	-
CASSLQSRYSTDTQYF	TGTGCCAGCAGCCTGCAATCCCGGTATAGCACAGATACGCAGTATTTT	-	TRBV7-2	TRBJ2-3	-
CASSPLPSLAGFTYEQYF	TGTGCCAGCAGCCCGCTCCCCTCGCTAGCGGGATTTACCTACGAGCAGTACTTC	TRBD2	TRBV7-6	TRBJ2-7	-
CASSIDGQGFYTF	TGTGCCAGTAGTATAGACGGGCAGGGCTTCTACACCTTC	-	TRBV19	TRBJ1-2	-
CASSGRSVAYTGELFF	TGTGCCAGTAGTGGGAGATCAGTAGCGTACACCGGGGAGCTGTTTTTT	-	TRBV19	TRBJ2-2	once
CASSWGSRYEQYF	TGTGCCAGCAGCTGGGGCAGCCGCTACGAGCAGTACTTC	-	TRBV11-2	TRBJ2-7	-
CASSISGGYTGELFF	TGTGCCAGCAGCATAAGCGGGGGATACACCGGGGAGCTGTTTTTT	TRBD2	TRBV9	TRBJ2-2	-
CATQAGPATDTQYF	TGCGCCACCCAAGCGGGCCCCGCCACAGATACGCAGTATTTT	-	TRBV5-1	TRBJ2-3	once